This T cell receptor beta chain derives from a study of T cells in Graves' hyperthyroidism and ophthalmopathy (dated by TCRdb to between 2019 and 2020). Regarding the study in general: Peripheral blood samples were taken at the time of initial diagnosis, prior to any treatment. After blood sampling, hyperthyroidism patients were treated with methimazole at a starting dose of 30 mg daily, and ophthalmopathy patients were treated with high-dose intravenous methylprednisolone. Prospective prediction of ophthalmopathy was tested in an independent validation cohort of fewer than 20 hyperthyroidism patients and around 16 patients who later progressed to ophthalmopathy. The 90 or so discovery patients were randomly split 7:3 into training and test sets. In several Graves' hyperthyroidism patients, the study also compared T-cell repertoires from thyroid tissue with T-cell repertoires from blood. According to the paper, TCR Vbeta CDR3 sequencing was carried out on around 140 peripheral blood samples, which came from fewer than 50 ophthalmopathy, 75 to 80 hyperthyroidism and roughly 17 progressor patients. To identify distinguishing TCR V-J signatures, a discovery cohort of some 99 patients was used, comprising 40 to 45 with Graves' ophthalmopathy and around 57 with stable Graves' hyperthyroidism. General conclusions and limits of the study: In validation, the model predicted progression to ophthalmopathy with approximately 71% sensitivity and roughly 72% specificity, a median of 6.5 months before onset. Most expanded thyroid clonotypes (frequency above 0.001) were also detected in blood, a finding suggesting that blood repertoires may reflect thyroid immune responses. Ophthalmopathy was separated from stable hyperthyroidism by a 13 V-J signature model, with over 85% sensitivity and just over 81% specificity obtained in cross-validation and 80%/75% obtained in testing. No statistical method was used to set the sample size in advance, and investigators knew the group allocation.

Stable Graves' hyperthyroidism was defined as the absence of progression to ophthalmopathy over 18 months of follow-up. Hyperthyroidism patients were newly diagnosed, had a disease duration of under 2 months, and were aged 18 to 65 years. Any patient with an uncontrolled infection, another autoimmune disease, pregnancy or lactation was excluded. Diagnoses were based on clinical symptoms, serum thyroxine and TRAb, thyroid ultrasound and orbital computed tomography. PBMCs were isolated from 10 ml of fresh peripheral blood by Ficoll-Paque density gradient centrifugation. Trizol reagent was used to extract total RNA, and RNA quality was then checked on an Agilent 2100 Bioanalyzer. TCR beta CDR3 regions were amplified from RNA transcripts. The TCR CDR3 was subjected to a first round of RT-PCR using the HTBI primer set and the Qiagen OneStep RT-PCR kit. The libraries were constructed in a second round of multiplex PCR and then size-selected and purified. Sequencing of the libraries was done on an Illumina HiSeq2000 using paired-end 100 bp reads. The paper's processing steps were these. SOAPnuke was used to process the raw data, removing reads that contained adapters or uncalled bases, had a mean Phred below 15, or lacked an exact match to the constant primer or identifier. COPE v1.2.5 was used to merge the high-quality paired reads, and each unique nucleotide sequence was defined as a clonotype. MiTCR v1.1 was used to align clonotypes to the IMGT TRBV, TRBD and TRBJ reference segments. Analysis was restricted to V-J combinations with a frequency above 0.0001, which covered just over 98% of repertoires. A TCS score was defined as the ratio of F50 (clonal expansion) to E x V (chaos), with BLOSUM62-based TCRdist applied between CDR3 peptides within each V-J. Welch's t-statistics and random forest reduced approximately 520 V-J features to about 13, which were used in a naive Bayes classifier (R e1071). TCRdb reworked the public reads: Q25 trimming with fastp, MiXCR clone assembly, productive beta chains retained. Each CDR3 protein appears once, grouped with its most common genes and DNA. The V and J calls were determined by TCRdb, not by the authors. The sample table contains hundreds of thousands of distinct CDR3 sequences; only one count was recorded for approximately 13% of them. About 9.1% of the sample belongs to the ten largest clones.

The sample holds many counts of this clonotype. Its binding antigen is unknown. It has no much larger one-base neighbor in the sample; base qualities were not kept. Sequenced material: blood. This receptor was identified in a woman aged 18 to 35 with Graves' hyperthyroidism.

The nucleotides are TGTGCCAGCAGTTTAGAGGGACAGAACTATGGCTACACCTTC. Its amino acids are CASSLEGQNYGYTF. The V gene is TRBV27 and the J gene is TRBJ1-2; TRBD1 aligns with 7 central bases. The CDR3 holds 14 amino acids from the cysteine to the phenylalanine. Solely the CDR3 DNA is kept, with 42 bases framed from the first base. After removal of 2 bases from V and 2 bases from J, the junction retains 2 bases not matched to a gene. Looking up the germline V gene (reference sequence) yields CDR1 MNHEY and CDR2 SMNVEV.